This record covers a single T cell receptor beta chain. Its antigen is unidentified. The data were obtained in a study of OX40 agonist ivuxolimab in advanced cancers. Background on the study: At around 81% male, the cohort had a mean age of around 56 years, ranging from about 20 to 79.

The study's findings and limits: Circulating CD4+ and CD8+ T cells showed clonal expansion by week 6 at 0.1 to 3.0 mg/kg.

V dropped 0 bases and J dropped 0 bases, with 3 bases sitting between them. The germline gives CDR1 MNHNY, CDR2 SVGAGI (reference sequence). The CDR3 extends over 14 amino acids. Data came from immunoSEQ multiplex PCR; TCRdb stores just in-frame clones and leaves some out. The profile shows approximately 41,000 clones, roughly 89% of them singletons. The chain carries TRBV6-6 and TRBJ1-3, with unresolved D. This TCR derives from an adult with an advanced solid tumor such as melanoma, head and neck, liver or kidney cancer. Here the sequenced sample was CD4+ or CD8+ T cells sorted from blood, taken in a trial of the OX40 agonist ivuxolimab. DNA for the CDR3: TGTGCCAGCAGTTACTCGAACTCTGGAAACACCATATATTTT. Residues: CASSYSNSGNTIYF.